This TCR beta chain comes out of a study of T cells in Graves' hyperthyroidism and ophthalmopathy. The CDR3 is 15 amino acids. Germline V gives CDR1 SGHTA, CDR2 FQGTGA. With 0 bases clipped from V and 9 bases from J, the junction kept 7 bases outside the gene matches. Regions amplified from RNA transcripts were the TCR beta CDR3 regions. Primed by the HTBI set, a first-round RT-PCR was run on the TCR CDR3. One entry per CDR3 protein, called by TCRdb with MiXCR from the multiplex PCR reads. This sample has roughly 500,000 distinct CDR3 sequences; approximately 23% occur once, and the top ten carry 49%. PBMCs came from around 9.7 ml fresh peripheral blood.

Material: blood. The receptor was isolated from a woman in her sixties or seventies with Graves' ophthalmopathy. This chain links TRBV7-3 with TRBJ2-1; 8 bases fit TRBD2. CDR3 protein: CASSLTSGVDGEQFF. CDR3 coding DNA: TGTGCCAGCAGCTTAACTAGCGGGGTGGATGGTGAGCAGTTCTTC.